One sample yielded the 21 T cell receptor beta chains listed below, sequenced in a study of radiation and T cells in renal cell carcinoma. Data came from immunoSEQ multiplex PCR; TCRdb stores just in-frame clones and leaves some out. The sample has around 180,000 clones, about nine tenths seen once; the top ten hold over 9%. Time point denoted: blood 4 weeks post-SBRT, at nephrectomy. The treatment is: 15 Gy SBRT to primary tumor, nephrectomy 4 weeks later. The source was blood, collected from a patient whose treatment included radiotherapy and nephrectomy. These receptors came from a woman in her 50s with renal cell carcinoma.

The chain couples TRBV6-5 to TRBJ1-6; D unclear. There are 15 residues in the CDR3. Trimming stripped 0 bases from V and 14 bases from J, with 17 bases between. Germline V gene data show CDR1 as MNHEY and CDR2 as SVGAGI. CDR3 sequence reads: CASSYSTRIEGSLHF. CDR3 nucleotide sequence: TGTGCCAGCAGTTACTCGACCAGAATAGAGGGTTCCCTCCACTTT.

The chain links TRBV14 to TRBJ1-2; TRBD1 matches at 10 bases. V was clipped by 4 bases and J by 4 bases; unmatched bases: 6. Germline V gene data show CDR1 as SGHDN and CDR2 as FVKESK. This CDR3 has 15 amino acids. The CDR3 nucleotides read TGTGCCAGCAGCCGCGGACAGGGGGGTAGCTATGGCTACACCTTC. The encoded protein is CASSRGQGGSYGYTF.

The gene calls are TRBV4-2 and TRBJ2-7; TRBD2 aligns across 11 bases. The CDR3 consists of 16 residues. The ends lost 0 bases at V and 2 bases at J; junction bases unmatched: 3. Germline V CDR1 and CDR2: LGHNA, YNFKEQ. The CDR3 DNA is TGTGCCAGCAGCCAAGAACCTAGCGGGGGGACCTACGAGCAGTACTTC. Encoded protein: CASSQEPSGGTYEQYF.

This chain joins TRBV29-1 and TRBJ1-1, with TRBD1 matching 10 bases. Germline values: CDR1 SQVTM, CDR2 ANQGSEA. CDR3 length: 13 amino acids. V trimming: 7 bases; J trimming: 4 bases; junction bases outside the gene matches: 6. DNA of the CDR3: TGCAGCGCTCGGACAGGGGGTGTCACTGAAGCTTTCTTT. This translates into CSARTGGVTEAFF.

This rearrangement joins TRBV4-2 to TRBJ1-2; TRBD1 is a possible D gene (5 bases). This CDR3 has 15 amino acids. Trimming removed 1 base from V and 4 bases from J, with 13 bases in between. Germline V gives CDR1 LGHNA, CDR2 YNFKEQ. CDR3 loop: CASSQGHGTAYGYTF. CDR3 nucleotides: TGTGCCAGCAGCCAAGGCCACGGGACGGCCTATGGCTACACCTTC.

This chain uses TRBV9 with TRBJ2-5, with 8 bases that match TRBD1. Per germline, CDR1 SGDLS and CDR2 YYNGEE. With V trimmed by 4 bases and J by 5 bases, 10 bases remained unmatched. The CDR3 consists of 15 residues. The CDR3 nucleotides are TGTGCCAGCAGCCCGGACAGGGTAGTTGAGGAGACCCAGTACTTC. Its translation is CASSPDRVVEETQYF.

This CDR3 reads CASSTGSGLTNEKLFF. For the CDR3, the DNA is TGTGCCAGCTCCACCGGATCAGGGCTGACTAATGAAAAACTGTTTTTT. V gene TRBV18 combines with J gene TRBJ1-4; D possibly corresponds to TRBD1 (5 bases). CDR1 and CDR2 from the germline V gene are KGHSH and LQKENI. With 6 bases removed from V and 2 bases from J, the gap between germline ends came to 16 bases. CDR3 size: 16 residues.

This clone appeared a single time. The chain uses TRBV9 and TRBJ2-3; D not resolved. Germline loops: CDR1 SGDLS, CDR2 YYNGEE. The V gene lost 0 bases and the J gene lost 0 bases, with 11 bases spanning the gap. This CDR3 comprises 16 residues. The CDR3 DNA sequence: TGTGCCAGCAGCGTAGAACCCTACTCTAGCACAGATACGCAGTATTTT. Protein sequence: CASSVEPYSSTDTQYF.

V and J are TRBV7-9 and TRBJ1-1, with D perhaps TRBD1 (5 bases). This CDR3 comprises 13 residues. Trimming removed 5 bases from V and 4 bases from J, with 11 bases in between. The V gene's germline CDR1 is SEHNR and CDR2 FQNEAQ (reference sequence). For the CDR3, the DNA is TGTGCCAGCAGCCGAAATCAGGGCACTGAAGCTTTCTTT. Encoded protein: CASSRNQGTEAFF.

This chain links TRBV29-1 with TRBJ2-1, with D hard to call. V gave up 2 bases and J gave up 6 bases, with 8 bases separating them. Germline CDR1 is SQVTM and CDR2 is ANQGSEA. The CDR3 contains 12 residues. This CDR3 reads CSVELRINEQFF. Written as DNA, the CDR3 is TGCAGCGTTGAATTACGAATCAATGAGCAGTTCTTC.

The chain links TRBV4-1 to TRBJ1-5; 7 positions match TRBD1. This CDR3 comprises 18 residues. V lost 5 bases to trimming and J lost 0 bases; unmatched junction nucleotides: 13. The germline gives CDR1 MGHRA, CDR2 YSYEKL. DNA of the CDR3: TGCGCCAGCAGCGGCGGGACAGATACACGCCTTAGCAATCAGCCCCAGCATTTT. Translation: CASSGGTDTRLSNQPQHF.

This chain uses TRBV18 with TRBJ2-4, with 7 bases that match TRBD1. The ends lost 3 bases at V and 4 bases at J; junction bases unmatched: 3. CDR3 length equals 14 residues. Germline values: CDR1 KGHSH, CDR2 LQKENI. CDR3 residues: CASSPGTEKNIQYF. In nucleotides, the CDR3 is TGTGCCAGCTCACCCGGGACAGAGAAAAACATTCAGTACTTC.

The table lists this clone with a count of one. V gene TRBV5-1 combines with J gene TRBJ2-1; D tentatively reads TRBD1 or TRBD2 (5 bases each). The V gene's germline CDR1 is SGHRS and CDR2 YFSETQ. The CDR3 is made up of 15 amino acids. V lost 0 bases, J lost 3 bases, and 10 bases lay in between. CDR3 amino acids: CASSLAGAGYNEQFF. The CDR3 DNA is TGCGCCAGCAGCTTGGCCGGGGCGGGCTACAATGAGCAGTTCTTC. The full variable domain, in which reference TRBV5-1 and TRBJ2-1 provide the parts outside the CDR3, is KAGVTQTPRYLIKTRGQQVTLSCSPISGHRSVSWYQQTPGQGLQFLFEYFSETQRNKGNFPGRFSGRQFSNSRSEMNVSTLELGDSALYLCASSLAGAGYNEQFFGPGTRLTVL.

V usage is TRBV6-6 and J usage is TRBJ1-5; TRBD1 aligns across 8 bases. Per germline, CDR1 MNHNY and CDR2 SVGAGI (reference sequence). CDR3 length: 15 residues. After removal of 5 bases from V and 5 bases from J, the junction contained 8 bases not matched to a gene. As DNA, the CDR3 is TGTGCCAGCAGTCAGGGGGCGATTTACCATCAGCCCCAGCATTTT. Translated: CASSQGAIYHQPQHF.

The chain has TRBV29-1 and TRBJ1-2; TRBD1 is a possible D gene (6 bases). Germline loops: CDR1 SQVTM, CDR2 ANQGSEA. The V end was cut by 6 bases, the J end by 5 bases, with 13 bases between. The CDR3 is made up of 12 amino acids. CDR3 residues: CSVLQGRYGYTF. The CDR3 DNA sequence: TGCAGCGTACTACAGGGCCGGTATGGCTACACCTTC.

The chain has TRBV7-2 and TRBJ2-5; the match to TRBD2 covers 10 bases. The CDR3 sequence is 18 residues long. In germline, CDR1 is SGHTA, CDR2 FQGNSA. The J segment lost 4 bases and the V segment lost 1 base, leaving 12 bases of the junction unmatched. Here the CDR3 DNA reads TGTGCCAGCAGCTTAGGTAGCGGGGGGCCCCCCCCTGTAGAGACCCAGTACTTC. It is translated as CASSLGSGGPPPVETQYF.

This rearrangement joins TRBV6-1 to TRBJ1-2; D perhaps matches TRBD1 (6 bases). This CDR3 is 13 amino acids long. V shed 4 bases and J shed 7 bases, with 13 bases lying between them. From germline, CDR1 is MNHNS and CDR2 SASEGT. The CDR3 DNA sequence: TGTGCCAGCAGTGGAGCGACAGGCTTTGGCTACACCTTC. Translated, it gives CASSGATGFGYTF.

The rearrangement joins TRBV5-1 to TRBJ1-2; D is unresolved. The CDR3 extends over 16 amino acids. CDR1 is SGHRS and CDR2 is YFSETQ in the germline V gene. V was pared by 0 bases and J by 6 bases, with 18 bases between. Here the CDR3 reads CASSLEQVSQWDGYTF. In DNA form, the CDR3 reads TGCGCCAGCAGCTTGGAGCAGGTGTCTCAATGGGATGGCTACACCTTC.

The chain is built from TRBV19 and TRBJ1-5, with D perhaps TRBD1 (5 bases). V dropped 8 bases and J dropped 0 bases, with 14 bases sitting between them. Per germline, CDR1 LNHDA and CDR2 SQIVND (reference sequence). The CDR3 has 15 residues. The CDR3: CASRSGGDSNQPQHF. The DNA of the CDR3 is TGTGCCAGTCGATCGGGAGGGGATAGCAATCAGCCCCAGCATTTT.

V gene TRBV6-5 combines with J gene TRBJ1-2; 9 nucleotides align to TRBD1. The CDR3 is made up of 15 amino acids. Trimming removed 5 bases from V and 7 bases from J; junction bases left unmatched: 11. Germline V gives CDR1 MNHEY, CDR2 SVGAGI. As DNA, the CDR3 is TGTGCCAGCAGTGGAAACCGGGACAGGGCAGGTGGCTACACCTTC. Translation: CASSGNRDRAGGYTF.

Only a few counts were recorded for this clone. This chain connects TRBV2 to TRBJ1-2; 8 nucleotides agree with TRBD1. The ends lost 6 bases at V and 1 base at J; junction bases unmatched: 7. CDR1 and CDR2 from the germline V gene are SNHLY and FYNNEI. This CDR3 spans 15 amino acids. In nucleotides, the CDR3 is TGTGCCAGCAGGGAGAGGGACAGGAGTAACTATGGCTACACCTTC. As protein: CASRERDRSNYGYTF.